This TCR beta chain was profiled in a study of T cells after yellow fever vaccination. This clonotype showed up many times. MiXCR, run by TCRdb on the 5' RACE reads, gives a single entry per CDR3 protein. The sample gives a few hundred thousand distinct CDR3 sequences, less than 9.5% of which show up once; around 17% is in the top ten. This receptor was taken from a man aged 18 to 30 who received the YFV17D yellow fever vaccine. The specimen was PBMCs, collected 45 days after the first yellow fever vaccination.

For the CDR3, the DNA is TGTGCCAGCAGCCCGACTAGCGGGGCGTACAATGAGCAGTTCTTC. It yields the protein CASSPTSGAYNEQFF. The chain combines TRBV7-3 with TRBJ2-1, with 11 bases matching TRBD2. The CDR3 consists of 15 residues. Germline V gives CDR1 SGHTA, CDR2 FQGTGA. J lost 4 bases, V lost 5 bases, and 4 bases had no gene match.